This TCR beta chain came from a study of radiotherapy plus CTLA-4 blockade in lung cancer (dated by TCRdb to 2017 to 2018). Looking at the study overall: Objective responses occurred in about 19% of enrolled patients, and under 40% achieved disease control. What the study reported, not specific to this receptor: TCR clones derived from tumors expanded in peripheral blood after treatment with radiotherapy and ipilimumab. Early dynamic changes in blood T cell clones, together with increased serum interferon-beta after radiation, were reported as the strongest predictors of response.

The study tested focal radiation therapy combined with CTLA-4 blockade (ipilimumab) in patients with chemo-refractory metastatic non-small-cell lung cancer. From the cysteine through the phenylalanine, the CDR3 covers 17 amino acids. Kept here is only the CDR3 DNA, which spans 51 bases and is read in frame from base 1. Trimming accounts for 5 bases at V and 5 bases at J, while the number of junction bases matched to no gene is 14. For CDR1 and CDR2, the germline V gene (reference sequence) lists MNHEY and SMNVEV. Worth noting for this clone: Its cognate antigen has yet to be identified. Per-base quality was not reported, and no clone a single base away is much larger than it.

To prepare the library, the immunoSEQ multiplex PCR assay was applied. The clones in this table, taken by TCRdb from immuneACCESS, are in-frame only. Not every clone is retained; where verified, under half of the shortfall comes from an unresolved V gene, and the cause of the rest is unknown. Recorded for this sample are about 98,000 clones; more than 75% of them occurred a single time. The ten largest make up around 3.7% of the sample. The chain is assembled from TRBV27 and TRBJ2-2, with 7 bases in between that match TRBD1. This specimen consisted of peripheral blood, obtained from a patient treated with radiotherapy plus ipilimumab. The clonotype was recovered from a human donor with non-small cell lung cancer who had a partial response to radiotherapy plus ipilimumab. The CDR3 region: CASSPGSGQSGTGELFF. DNA sequence: TGTGCCAGCAGTCCAGGATCGGGACAGAGCGGAACCGGGGAGCTGTTTTTT.